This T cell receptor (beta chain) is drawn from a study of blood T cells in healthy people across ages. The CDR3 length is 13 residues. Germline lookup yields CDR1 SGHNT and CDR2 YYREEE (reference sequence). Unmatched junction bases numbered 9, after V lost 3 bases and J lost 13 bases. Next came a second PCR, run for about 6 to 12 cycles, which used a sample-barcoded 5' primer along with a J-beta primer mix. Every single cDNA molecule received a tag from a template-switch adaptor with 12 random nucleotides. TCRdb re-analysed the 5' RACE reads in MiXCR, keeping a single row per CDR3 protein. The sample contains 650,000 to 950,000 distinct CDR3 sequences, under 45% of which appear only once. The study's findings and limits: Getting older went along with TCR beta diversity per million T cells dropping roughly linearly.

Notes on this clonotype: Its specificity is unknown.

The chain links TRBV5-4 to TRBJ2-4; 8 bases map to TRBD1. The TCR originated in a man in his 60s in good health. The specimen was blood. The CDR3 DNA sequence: TGTGCCAGCAGCTGGAGCAGGGGGCTTCGGCAGTACTTC. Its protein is CASSWSRGLRQYF.